This TCR beta chain was found in a study of cytomegalovirus exposure and HLA in healthy donors. Study-level results: It was reported that the classifier diagnosed cytomegalovirus status with high specificity and sensitivity in both the original and validation cohorts. About 87% or about 30% of the time was how often most TCR beta V segments were productive, according to an earlier analysis.

In this sample, this clone turned up once. The antigen is undetermined. The CDR3 covers 15 residues. Looked up from germline, CDR1 is WNHNN and CDR2 is SYGVQD (reference sequence). J lost 7 bases, V lost 7 bases, and 11 bases had no gene match. PCR amplification relied on 60 Vbeta primers (plus 13 Jbeta primers). Generated by immunoSEQ multiplex PCR, the TCRdb table keeps only in-frame clones and is missing some. In the table there are fewer than 200,000 clones, 75% to 85% of which are singletons. J is TRBJ2-7 and V is TRBV10-1; the match to TRBD1 covers 12 bases. The sample taken for sequencing was PBMCs. The TCR comes from a woman under 40 in good health and CMV-seronegative. The CDR3 loop is CASNFPGQGAREQYF. As DNA, the CDR3 is TGCGCCAGCAACTTCCCGGGACAGGGGGCGCGGGAGCAGTACTTC.